The rows below give T cell receptor beta chains drawn from one sample of a study of cytomegalovirus exposure and HLA in healthy donors. TCRdb keeps only in-frame clones here, not all; method: immunoSEQ multiplex PCR. Altogether roughly 130,000 clones are present, roughly 84% being singletons, with the ten largest covering about 3%. The specimen sequenced was PBMCs. These receptors originate from a woman between 18 and 29 years old in good health and CMV-seropositive. Each CDR3 is given with its conserved first and last residue. The order of the fields is clone size, J gene, CDR3 length, D gene, V gene, CDR3 DNA, CDR3 protein. The D gene is left open where the match is weak. Rows give clone size only sometimes, using once, few, many, or a class for an expanded clone.

clone size: -
J gene: TRBJ2-3
CDR3 length: 12
D gene: -
V gene: TRBV4-1
CDR3 DNA: TGCGCCAGCAGCCTGTACTCAGATACGCAGTATTTT
CDR3 protein: CASSLYSDTQYF

clone size: few
J gene: TRBJ2-2
CDR3 length: 19
D gene: TRBD2
V gene: TRBV2
CDR3 DNA: TGTGCCAGCCTTGCTACCGGGACTAGCGGGGGGGGTATGACCGGGGAGCTGTTTTTT
CDR3 protein: CASLATGTSGGGMTGELFF

clone size: -
J gene: TRBJ2-7
CDR3 length: 15
D gene: TRBD1
V gene: TRBV27
CDR3 DNA: TGTGCCAGCAGTCCGCGACAGGGGGTTCTCTACGAGCAGTACTTC
CDR3 protein: CASSPRQGVLYEQYF

clone size: -
J gene: TRBJ2-7
CDR3 length: 15
D gene: TRBD1
V gene: TRBV7-9
CDR3 DNA: TGTGCCAGCAGCCGAAGACAGGGACCTTGGGACGAGCAGTACTTC
CDR3 protein: CASSRRQGPWDEQYF

clone size: -
J gene: TRBJ1-2
CDR3 length: 15
D gene: -
V gene: TRBV4-2
CDR3 DNA: TGTGCCAGCAGCCAAGTAGGTCAGGGTAGCTATGGCTACACCTTC
CDR3 protein: CASSQVGQGSYGYTF

clone size: -
J gene: TRBJ1-2
CDR3 length: 15
D gene: -
V gene: TRBV10-2
CDR3 DNA: TGCGCCAGCAGGGAACCCGGACAGAGGGACTATGGCTACACCTTC
CDR3 protein: CASREPGQRDYGYTF

clone size: -
J gene: TRBJ1-5
CDR3 length: 14
D gene: TRBD1
V gene: TRBV5-1
CDR3 DNA: TGCGCCAGCAGCCTGACAGGGGGCAATCAGCCCCAGCATTTT
CDR3 protein: CASSLTGGNQPQHF

clone size: -
J gene: TRBJ1-4
CDR3 length: 15
D gene: -
V gene: TRBV6-1
CDR3 DNA: TGTGCCAGCAGTGAAGTTGCGGGAGAGAGCGAAAAACTGTTTTTT
CDR3 protein: CASSEVAGESEKLFF

clone size: few
J gene: TRBJ2-7
CDR3 length: 13
D gene: TRBD1
V gene: TRBV7-9
CDR3 DNA: TGTGCCAGCAGCAGGACAGGGGGGTACGAGCAGTACTTC
CDR3 protein: CASSRTGGYEQYF

clone size: -
J gene: TRBJ2-7
CDR3 length: 15
D gene: -
V gene: TRBV11-2
CDR3 DNA: TGTGCCAGCAGCTTCGATGCCTATACAGGGACCGAGCAGTACTTC
CDR3 protein: CASSFDAYTGTEQYF

clone size: -
J gene: TRBJ1-1
CDR3 length: 14
D gene: -
V gene: TRBV27
CDR3 DNA: TGTGCCAGCAGTTTCTGGGGGGGGCACACTGAAGCTTTCTTT
CDR3 protein: CASSFWGGHTEAFF

clone size: -
J gene: TRBJ2-5
CDR3 length: 14
D gene: TRBD2
V gene: TRBV7-9
CDR3 DNA: TGTGCCAGCAGATCCGGACTAGCGGAAGAGACCCAGTACTTC
CDR3 protein: CASRSGLAEETQYF

clone size: -
J gene: TRBJ2-7
CDR3 length: 14
D gene: -
V gene: TRBV6-5
CDR3 DNA: TGTGCCAGCAGTTACATCAGGGGAGTGGACGAGCAGTACTTC
CDR3 protein: CASSYIRGVDEQYF

clone size: -
J gene: TRBJ2-2
CDR3 length: 15
D gene: TRBD2
V gene: TRBV6-5
CDR3 DNA: TGTGCCAGCAGGGGGGACTACTGGAACACCGGGGAGCTGTTTTTT
CDR3 protein: CASRGDYWNTGELFF

clone size: -
J gene: TRBJ2-5
CDR3 length: 15
D gene: TRBD2
V gene: TRBV4-1
CDR3 DNA: TGCGCCAGCAGCCAAGGCGCGGGGGTGGGGGAGACCCAGTACTTC
CDR3 protein: CASSQGAGVGETQYF

clone size: -
J gene: TRBJ1-5
CDR3 length: 16
D gene: TRBD1
V gene: TRBV2
CDR3 DNA: TGTGCCAGCAGCCCCCCGGGACAGGGGGCAAGGCAGCCCCAGCATTTT
CDR3 protein: CASSPPGQGARQPQHF

clone size: -
J gene: TRBJ2-5
CDR3 length: 14
D gene: -
V gene: TRBV4-1
CDR3 DNA: TGCGCCAGCAGCCATTCAGGTCCCCGGGAGACCCAGTACTTC
CDR3 protein: CASSHSGPRETQYF

clone size: few
J gene: TRBJ2-3
CDR3 length: 13
D gene: -
V gene: TRBV19
CDR3 DNA: TGTGCCAGTAGGACTCAGAGCACAGATACGCAGTATTTT
CDR3 protein: CASRTQSTDTQYF

clone size: -
J gene: TRBJ1-3
CDR3 length: 15
D gene: TRBD1
V gene: TRBV18
CDR3 DNA: TGTGCCAGCTCACCGGGACAGGGAGCCGGAAACACCATATATTTT
CDR3 protein: CASSPGQGAGNTIYF

clone size: -
J gene: TRBJ2-3
CDR3 length: 15
D gene: TRBD2
V gene: TRBV5-1
CDR3 DNA: TGCGCCAGCAGCTTGGAAGGGACTAGGACAGATACGCAGTATTTT
CDR3 protein: CASSLEGTRTDTQYF

clone size: -
J gene: TRBJ2-2
CDR3 length: 13
D gene: -
V gene: TRBV7-9
CDR3 DNA: TGTTCCAGCAGCTTACTATCCGGCGGGGAGCTGTTTTTT
CDR3 protein: CSSSLLSGGELFF

clone size: few
J gene: TRBJ1-1
CDR3 length: 14
D gene: -
V gene: TRBV10-3
CDR3 DNA: TGTGCCATCAGTGAGTCGGGGGGTAACACTGAAGCTTTCTTT
CDR3 protein: CAISESGGNTEAFF

clone size: -
J gene: TRBJ1-5
CDR3 length: 13
D gene: -
V gene: TRBV19
CDR3 DNA: TGTGCCAGTCGGGGGGGCACGGAGGAACCCCAGCATTTT
CDR3 protein: CASRGGTEEPQHF

clone size: -
J gene: TRBJ1-5
CDR3 length: 16
D gene: TRBD1
V gene: TRBV7-9
CDR3 DNA: TGTGCCAGCAGCTTAGTGGGACAGGGGGGAATACAGCCCCAGCATTTT
CDR3 protein: CASSLVGQGGIQPQHF

clone size: -
J gene: TRBJ1-1
CDR3 length: 13
D gene: -
V gene: TRBV11-3
CDR3 DNA: TGTGCCAGCAGCTTTCAGGGGAACACTGAAGCTTTCTTT
CDR3 protein: CASSFQGNTEAFF

clone size: -
J gene: TRBJ1-1
CDR3 length: 13
D gene: TRBD1
V gene: TRBV29-1
CDR3 DNA: TGCAGCGTTCGGCAGGGGGATAGGACTGAAGCTTTCTTT
CDR3 protein: CSVRQGDRTEAFF

clone size: -
J gene: TRBJ2-7
CDR3 length: 14
D gene: -
V gene: TRBV19
CDR3 DNA: TGTGCCAGTAGTATCGACGGACAGACCTACGAGCAGTACTTC
CDR3 protein: CASSIDGQTYEQYF

clone size: -
J gene: TRBJ1-2
CDR3 length: 15
D gene: -
V gene: TRBV10-3
CDR3 DNA: TGTGCCATCAGTGAGTCGGGCACTGGGAACTATGGCTACACCTTC
CDR3 protein: CAISESGTGNYGYTF

clone size: -
J gene: TRBJ2-6
CDR3 length: 18
D gene: -
V gene: TRBV10-3
CDR3 DNA: TGTGCCATCAGTGAGTCGACAGGAATCCTCTCTGGGGCCAACGTCCTGACTTTC
CDR3 protein: CAISESTGILSGANVLTF

clone size: -
J gene: TRBJ1-2
CDR3 length: 13
D gene: -
V gene: TRBV11-2
CDR3 DNA: TGTGCCAGCAGCCCCGGGGTCGGCTATGGCTACACCTTC
CDR3 protein: CASSPGVGYGYTF

clone size: -
J gene: TRBJ2-7
CDR3 length: 16
D gene: -
V gene: TRBV5-1
CDR3 DNA: TGCGCCAGCAGCTTGGAAGCCAGGGGATACTCCTACGAGCAGTACTTC
CDR3 protein: CASSLEARGYSYEQYF

clone size: -
J gene: TRBJ2-3
CDR3 length: 18
D gene: TRBD2
V gene: TRBV4-2
CDR3 DNA: TGTGCCAGCAGCCAAGTCGCGGGGCGGGGGGAGAACACAGATACGCAGTATTTT
CDR3 protein: CASSQVAGRGENTDTQYF

clone size: -
J gene: TRBJ2-2
CDR3 length: 14
D gene: -
V gene: TRBV2
CDR3 DNA: TGTGCCAGCAGGCGTCAGGTCACCACCGGGGAGCTGTTTTTT
CDR3 protein: CASRRQVTTGELFF